The 30 T cell receptor beta chains below come from one sample, sequenced in a study of blood T cell repertoires in COVID-19. TCRdb's table, derived via immunoSEQ multiplex PCR, lists solely in-frame clones and lacks some. The sample contains 150,000 to 200,000 clones, 75% to 90% of which appear only once. The sample was PBMCs or T cells enriched from blood (not recorded which). All receptors come from a woman aged 40 to 49 with acute COVID-19.

The chain couples TRBV19 to TRBJ1-3; D ambiguous. V lost 8 bases and J lost 0, with 14 bases in between. The CDR3 length is 15 residues. Germline V lookup: CDR1 LNHDA, CDR2 SQIVND (reference sequence). The CDR3 DNA follows: TGTGCCAGTTCTTGGGCAGTCTTCTCTGGAAACACCATATATTTT. The encoded protein is CASSWAVFSGNTIYF.

The gene calls are TRBV9 and TRBJ2-3, with TRBD2 matching 8 bases. There are 14 residues in the CDR3. Germline V gives CDR1 SGDLS, CDR2 YYNGEE. V dropped 4 bases and J dropped 5; count of bases not matched to a gene: 6. CDR3 sequence reads: CASSTGGIRDTQYF. DNA for the CDR3: TGTGCCAGCAGCACGGGGGGGATTAGAGATACGCAGTATTTT.

V gene TRBV5-4 combines with J gene TRBJ2-5, with 8 bases identical to TRBD2. V shed 4 bases and J 1 base; nucleotides not matched to a gene: 0. The CDR3 extends over 13 amino acids. Looked up from germline, CDR1 is SGHNT and CDR2 is YYREEE (reference sequence). CDR3: CASSGTSQETQYF. CDR3 sequence (DNA): TGTGCCAGCAGCGGGACTAGCCAAGAGACCCAGTACTTC. Complete variable domain (other parts from reference TRBV5-4 and TRBJ2-5): ETGVTQSPTHLIKTRGQQVTLRCSSQSGHNTVSWYQQALGQGPQFIFQYYREEENGRGNFPPRFSGLQFPNYSSELNVNALELDDSALYLCASSGTSQETQYFGPGTRLLVL.

V is TRBV5-1 and J is TRBJ2-1, with D possibly being TRBD1 (6 bases). The germline V gene has CDR1 SGHRS and CDR2 YFSETQ. V was clipped by 0 bases and J by 11 bases, with 15 bases between them. CDR3 length: 14 residues. The CDR3, as DNA: TGCGCCAGCAGCTTGGCGGGCAGGGGCCAGAAGCAGTTCTTC. This sequence encodes CASSLAGRGQKQFF.

The V gene is TRBV5-5, the J gene TRBJ2-7; 9 nucleotides agree with TRBD2. This CDR3 comprises 15 residues. Germline assignment: CDR1 SGHKS and CDR2 YYEKEE (reference sequence). After removal of 2 bases from V and 2 bases from J, the junction contained 5 bases not matched to a gene. CDR3 bases: TGTGCCAGCAGCTTACTATTAGCGGGGGCCTACGAGCAGTACTTC. Its translation is CASSLLLAGAYEQYF.

The chain joins TRBV24-1 to TRBJ2-5, with no clear D. Between the trimmed V and J ends, which lost 3 bases and 6 bases, there was a span of 10 bases. Germline lookup yields CDR1 KGHDR and CDR2 SFDVKD. This CDR3 is 13 amino acids long. In DNA form, the CDR3 reads TGTGCCACCAGTGATCGGGTAGAGAAGACCCAGTACTTC. Its protein is CATSDRVEKTQYF.

The rearrangement joins TRBV7-9 to TRBJ2-1; 7 nucleotides match TRBD2. The V gene's germline CDR1 is SEHNR and CDR2 FQNEAQ (reference sequence). The length of the CDR3 is 16 residues. V lost 5 bases to trimming and J lost 7 bases; unmatched junction nucleotides: 14. The DNA for the CDR3 is TGTGCCAGCAGCCCTCCGGCGAGACTAGCAAGGAATGAGCAGTTCTTC. Translated, it gives CASSPPARLARNEQFF.

The V call is TRBV18, the J call TRBJ1-5, with D possibly matching TRBD1 (5 bases). The CDR3 totals 14 residues. CDR1 KGHSH and CDR2 LQKENI come from the germline V gene. Deletions cut 4 bases from V and 4 bases from J, with 11 bases between. CDR3 nucleotide sequence: TGTGCCAGCTCACGGGGCGGTCAAAATCAGCCCCAGCATTTT. This codes for CASSRGGQNQPQHF. Using reference TRBV18 and TRBJ1-5 for the parts outside the CDR3, the full variable domain is NAGVMQNPRHLVRRRGQEARLRCSPMKGHSHVYWYRQLPEEGLKFMVYLQKENIIDESGMPKERFSAEFPKEGPSILRIQQVVRGDSAAYFCASSRGGQNQPQHFGDGTRLSIL.

This chain uses TRBV25-1 with TRBJ2-1, with TRBD2 matching 12 bases. The CDR3 has 16 residues. Germline V gene sequence: CDR1 MGHDK, CDR2 SYGVNS. Trimming cost V 4 bases and J 9 bases; bases outside gene matches: 10. The chain's CDR3 is CASSGLAGGPSGEQFF. Written as DNA, the CDR3 is TGTGCCAGCAGTGGCCTAGCGGGAGGGCCGTCGGGTGAGCAGTTCTTC.

This clone showed up just a few times. V and J are TRBV20-1 and TRBJ2-1, with D uncertain. Germline loops: CDR1 DFQATT, CDR2 SNEGSKA (reference sequence). The CDR3 sequence is 11 residues long. The V gene lost 2 bases and the J gene lost 6 bases, with 5 bases spanning the gap. The CDR3 is CSARTRNEQFF. For the CDR3, the DNA is TGCAGTGCTAGAACTCGCAATGAGCAGTTCTTC.

The chain employs TRBV2 and TRBJ1-4; D is perhaps TRBD1 (5 bases). CDR1 is SNHLY, CDR2 FYNNEI, per germline. The V end lost 7 bases, the J end lost 5 bases, and 17 bases lay between the germline ends. This CDR3 is built from 15 residues. The CDR3, as DNA: TGTGCCAGCATGTTTCTCGGGGGAAAAAATGAAAAACTGTTTTTT. It codes for CASMFLGGKNEKLFF.

The V and J genes are TRBV7-6 and TRBJ1-5, with a possible D match to TRBD1 (6 bases). Germline V lookup: CDR1 SGHVS, CDR2 FNYEAQ. The CDR3 runs 19 residues. V was clipped by 5 bases and J by 0 bases, with 23 bases between them. Written as DNA, the CDR3 is TGTGCCAGCAGCGAGGAGACAGGTCAGGGAGCTAGTAGCAATCAGCCCCAGCATTTT. Translated, it gives CASSEETGQGASSNQPQHF. The variable domain in full, with the rest retrieved from reference TRBV7-6 and TRBJ1-5, is GAGVSQSPRYKVTKRGQDVALRCDPISGHVSLYWYRQALGQGPEFLTYFNYEAQQDKSGLPNDRFSAERPEGSISTLTIQRTEQRDSAMYRCASSEETGQGASSNQPQHFGDGTRLSIL.

V usage is TRBV6-1 and J usage is TRBJ1-5, with D possibly TRBD1 on 6 matching bases. Trimming took off 2 bases at V and 6 bases at J, with 8 bases between the two ends. Germline V gene lookup returns CDR1 MNHNS and CDR2 SASEGT. The CDR3 totals 13 residues. CDR3 protein: CASSEQGSQPQHF. The CDR3 DNA sequence: TGTGCCAGCAGTGAACAGGGGTCTCAGCCCCAGCATTTT.

This clone was seen more than once but under ten times. The V call is TRBV14, the J call TRBJ2-1, with 7 bases lining up with TRBD1. The V gene's germline CDR1 is SGHDN and CDR2 FVKESK. The V segment lost 1 base and the J segment 2 bases; nucleotides outside the gene matches: 8. This CDR3 has 17 residues. The CDR3 DNA sequence: TGTGCCAGCAGCCAAGGGGAGACAGGGTACGCCTACAATGAGCAGTTCTTC. This translates into CASSQGETGYAYNEQFF.

The rearrangement joins TRBV2 to TRBJ1-5, with D tentatively TRBD1 (5 bases). Between the trimmed V and J ends, which lost 5 bases and 0 bases, there was a span of 11 bases. The germline gives CDR1 SNHLY, CDR2 FYNNEI. This CDR3 contains 15 residues. CDR3 region: CASSRTGVSNQPQHF. The CDR3 DNA follows: TGTGCCAGCAGTCGTACAGGAGTTAGCAATCAGCCCCAGCATTTT. Based on the CDR3 plus reference TRBV2 and TRBJ1-5, the full variable domain is EPEVTQTPSHQVTQMGQEVILRCVPISNHLYFYWYRQILGQKVEFLVSFYNNEISEKSEIFDDQFSVERPDGSNFTLKIRSTKLEDSAMYFCASSRTGVSNQPQHFGDGTRLSIL.

This chain connects TRBV27 to TRBJ2-7; D is unresolved. Germline assignment: CDR1 MNHEY and CDR2 SMNVEV (reference sequence). Trimming left V 4 bases short and J 2 bases short, with 9 bases between. The CDR3 covers 13 residues. CDR3 DNA: TGTGCCAGCAGTTACTCCCCCGCCTACGAGCAGTACTTC. It codes for CASSYSPAYEQYF.

This clone was seen only a few times. The rearrangement uses TRBV5-1 and TRBJ1-6; TRBD1 matches at 7 bases. The V gene end was trimmed by 4 bases and the J gene end by 6 bases; junction bases not matched to a gene: 4. The CDR3 extends over 14 amino acids. Per germline, CDR1 SGHRS and CDR2 YFSETQ. The CDR3 spells CASSPGQLNSPLHF. The CDR3 nucleotides are TGCGCCAGCAGCCCGGGACAGCTTAATTCACCCCTCCACTTT.

This clone occurred a few times. The V call is TRBV7-9, the J call TRBJ1-1; D is perhaps TRBD1 (6 bases). Trimming removed 1 base from V and 0 bases from J, with 6 bases in between. CDR1 is SEHNR, CDR2 FQNEAQ, per germline (reference sequence). The CDR3 runs to 14 residues. Written as DNA, the CDR3 is TGTGCCAGCAGCTTAGAGGGGGTGAACACTGAAGCTTTCTTT. Translating gives CASSLEGVNTEAFF.

The DNA for the CDR3 is TGTGCCAGCAGCCAAGTAGGCAGGGGGTGGGAGACCCAGTACTTC. Translating gives CASSQVGRGWETQYF. The chain uses TRBV3-1 (or the pseudogene TRBV3-2) and TRBJ2-5, with 7 bases aligning to TRBD1. The germline V gene encodes CDR1 LGHDT and CDR2 YNNKEL (reference sequence). This CDR3 contains 15 residues. The V segment lost 1 base and the J segment 5 bases; nucleotides outside the gene matches: 7.

The sample holds one count of this clone. The chain joins TRBV11-2 to TRBJ2-5, with a weak D call TRBD2 (5 bases). CDR1 is SGHAT and CDR2 is FQNNGV in the germline V gene. The CDR3 totals 13 residues. Trimming removed 2 bases from V and 5 bases from J, with 9 bases in between. CDR3 nucleotide sequence: TGTGCCAGCAGCTTACGAGGGTGGGAGACCCAGTACTTC. This gives the protein CASSLRGWETQYF.

The chain recombines TRBV6-5 with TRBJ1-6; perhaps TRBD1 as D (6 bases). The CDR3 sequence is 14 residues long. Trimming took 2 bases from V and 5 from J, leaving 7 bases between them. From germline, CDR1 is MNHEY and CDR2 SVGAGI. The CDR3: CASSYGQNNSPLHF. The CDR3 region has the DNA TGTGCCAGCAGTTACGGACAGAATAATTCACCCCTCCACTTT.

The gene calls are TRBV7-9 and TRBJ1-3; D remains unclear. The ends were cut back, 5 bases at V and 0 bases at J, with 23 bases in the middle. The CDR3 sequence is 19 residues long. Germline V gives CDR1 SEHNR, CDR2 FQNEAQ (reference sequence). This chain's CDR3 is CASSQLLRVRGLSGNTIYF. The CDR3 DNA reads TGTGCCAGCAGCCAACTGCTTCGGGTTAGAGGGCTCTCTGGAAACACCATATATTTT.

The J gene is TRBJ2-1, the V gene TRBV7-6, with D maybe TRBD1 (6 bases). Germline CDR1 reads SGHVS; CDR2 reads FNYEAQ. V was trimmed by 2 bases and J by 1 base, leaving 9 bases between them. This CDR3 contains 15 residues. The DNA of the CDR3 is TGTGCCAGCAGCTTATGGCAGGGGTCCTACAATGAGCAGTTCTTC. Translating it yields CASSLWQGSYNEQFF.

The genes are TRBV6-2 or TRBV6-3 and TRBJ2-1; TRBD2 is a possible D gene (6 bases). The CDR3 extends over 16 amino acids. Trimming took 0 bases from V and 3 from J, leaving 12 bases between them. Germline V CDR1 and CDR2: MNHEY, SVGEGT. CDR3 sequence (DNA): TGTGCCAGCAGTTACTCCGGGCTAGCGAGCTACAATGAGCAGTTCTTC. Translation gives CASSYSGLASYNEQFF.

V and J are TRBV5-4 and TRBJ1-1; D call uncertain. The V and J ends lost 4 bases and 4 bases respectively, with 14 bases between them. Germline values: CDR1 SGHNT, CDR2 YYREEE (reference sequence). CDR3 size: 14 residues. Here the CDR3 DNA reads TGTGCCAGCAGCCCTTCGACGGGAAGCACTGAAGCTTTCTTT. It is translated as CASSPSTGSTEAFF.

This chain uses TRBV28 with TRBJ2-1, with 11 nucleotides matching TRBD2. Trimming took 1 base from V and 9 from J; bases not matched to a gene: 5. Per the germline V gene, CDR1 is MDHEN and CDR2 is SYDVKM. This CDR3 contains 15 residues. CDR3 sequence reads: CASSLSSGGRGEQFF. For the CDR3, the DNA is TGTGCCAGCAGTTTATCTAGCGGGGGGAGGGGTGAGCAGTTCTTC.

The chain employs TRBV6-2 or TRBV6-3 and TRBJ2-5; weak D call: TRBD2 (5 bases). This CDR3 has 15 amino acids. The V gene lost 4 bases and the J gene lost 2 bases, with 14 bases spanning the gap. CDR1 and CDR2 from the germline V gene are MNHEY and SVGEGT. CDR3 coding DNA: TGTGCCAGCAGTTTCGGAGGCGTTGGGCAAGAGACCCAGTACTTC. Translation: CASSFGGVGQETQYF.

The DNA of the CDR3 is TGTGCCAGCAGCTTTCGACTGGGTCCCGGGGAGCTGTTTTTT. It encodes CASSFRLGPGELFF. The chain recombines TRBV5-4 with TRBJ2-2; the D is unclear. Germline V gene lookup returns CDR1 SGHNT and CDR2 YYREEE (reference sequence). There are 14 residues in the CDR3. V was pared by 2 bases and J by 6 bases, with 11 bases between.

The chain is built from TRBV25-1 and TRBJ2-2, with D maybe TRBD1 (6 bases). Germline lookup yields CDR1 MGHDK and CDR2 SYGVNS. Between the trimmed V and J ends, which lost 1 base and 5 bases, there was a span of 14 bases. This CDR3 has 16 amino acids. The CDR3 bases are TGTGCCAGCAGTGAATCTAGGCTAGGGGGAACCGGGGAGCTGTTTTTT. This sequence encodes CASSESRLGGTGELFF.

In its sample, this clone was seen once. This chain connects TRBV3-1 (or the pseudogene TRBV3-2) to TRBJ2-7; a weak D match, TRBD2 (5 bases). Trimming shortened V by 3 bases and J by 3 bases, and 18 bases separated the two germline ends. There are 16 residues in the CDR3. Germline V gene lookup returns CDR1 LGHDT and CDR2 YNNKEL (reference sequence). CDR3 sequence (DNA): TGTGCCAGCAGCCACCTGAAGGGCAGGACTTACTACGAGCAGTACTTC. Protein product: CASSHLKGRTYYEQYF.